The 11 T cell receptor beta chains below all came from one sample that was sequenced in a study of CD8+CD57+ T cells in acquired aplastic anemia. Both TCR beta VDJ combination and CDR3 sequence profiling were carried out. Genomic DNA was the template for this profiling. A single record per CDR3 protein comes from TCRdb applying MiXCR to the reads. The data hold roughly 190,000 distinct CDR3 sequences, with roughly half observed a single time. Patients selected for sequencing had displayed CD8+CD57+ cell expansion by flow cytometry. The sequenced sample was sorted CD4+, CD8+, or CD8+CD57+ T cells (not recorded which) from PBMCs. These receptors all stem from a human donor with aplastic anemia.

This clonotype has a count of ten or more. This rearrangement joins TRBV10-3 to TRBJ2-7, with D possibly matching TRBD2 (5 bases). Trimming left V 7 bases short and J 5 bases short, with 15 bases between. The V gene's germline CDR1 is ENHRY and CDR2 SYGVKD. CDR3 length equals 13 residues. The DNA for the CDR3 is TGTGCCATCAAGGGCGGGCTAGCTGACGAGCAGTACTTC. Translation: CAIKGGLADEQYF.

The chain joins TRBV6-2 or TRBV6-3 to TRBJ2-1; 9 nucleotides line up with TRBD2. The CDR3 runs to 16 residues. Per germline, CDR1 MNHEY and CDR2 SVGEGT. J lost 9 bases, V lost 0 bases, and 9 bases had no gene match. The CDR3 region has the DNA TGTGCCAGCAGTTACTCCGGGACTAGCCGGGGGGGTGAGCAGTTCTTC. Protein sequence: CASSYSGTSRGGEQFF.

This clonotype showed up just a few times. V is TRBV11-1 and J is TRBJ2-1; 7 bases agree with TRBD2. CDR1 is SGHAT and CDR2 is FQDESV in the germline V gene (reference sequence). The V gene end was trimmed by 5 bases and the J gene end by 4 bases; junction bases not matched to a gene: 20. The CDR3 spans 19 residues. CDR3 protein: CASSLVGVRRERKYNEQFF. CDR3 sequence (DNA): TGTGCCAGCAGCCTCGTAGGAGTACGGCGGGAGCGTAAGTACAATGAGCAGTTCTTC.

This chain uses TRBV11-2 with TRBJ1-6; a weak D match, TRBD1 (6 bases). The germline V and J ends were trimmed by 2 bases and 10 bases, with 15 bases remaining between them. The CDR3 extends over 15 amino acids. Per germline, CDR1 SGHAT and CDR2 FQNNGV. CDR3 DNA sequence: TGTGCCAGCAGCTTAATCCCAGGGGAAGGGTCACCCCTCCACTTT. Translating it yields CASSLIPGEGSPLHF.

As concerns this clonotype: One end of the junction varies from germline; a read error may be responsible. The chain recombines TRBV19 with TRBJ1-5; 8 bases align to TRBD1. CDR1 is LNHDA and CDR2 is SQIVND in the germline V gene (reference sequence). The CDR3 consists of 14 residues. DNA of the CDR3: TGTGCCAGTAGTGCCAGGACAGGGAATCGGCCCCAGCATTTT. Amino acid sequence: CASSARTGNRPQHF.

This clonotype was counted a few times. The CDR3 protein is CASSSANRSRTYGYTF. CDR3 sequence (DNA): TGTGCCAGCAGCTCCGCTAATCGCTCCAGGACGTATGGCTACACCTTC. V is TRBV11-2 and J is TRBJ1-2; D gene uncertain. Trimming left V 4 bases short and J 5 bases short, with 20 bases between. This CDR3 comprises 16 residues. Germline V CDR1 and CDR2: SGHAT, FQNNGV.

This chain uses TRBV19 with TRBJ2-7, with TRBD1 matching over 7 bases. The CDR3 is 14 amino acids. The germline V gene encodes CDR1 LNHDA and CDR2 SQIVND (reference sequence). V was clipped by 7 bases and J by 1 base; unmatched bases: 7. The CDR3 region is CASISGTASYEQYF. As DNA, the CDR3 is TGTGCCAGTATTTCAGGGACAGCTTCCTACGAGCAGTACTTC.

The V gene is TRBV20-1, the J gene TRBJ2-2; D is undetermined. V shed 5 bases and J shed 6 bases, with 16 bases lying between them. The V gene's germline CDR1 is DFQATT and CDR2 SNEGSKA (reference sequence). The CDR3 sequence is 14 residues long. CDR3 residues: CSAQPGPWAGELFF. The DNA of the CDR3 is TGCAGTGCTCAACCGGGCCCGTGGGCCGGGGAGCTGTTTTTT.

This clonotype was recorded many times. The CDR3 reads CSAKEQGPIGSEQFF. CDR3 nucleotides: TGCAGTGCTAAAGAACAGGGGCCTATTGGAAGTGAGCAGTTCTTC. The gene calls are TRBV20-1 and TRBJ2-1; 7 bases line up with TRBD1. Germline V gives CDR1 DFQATT, CDR2 SNEGSKA (reference sequence). This CDR3 comprises 15 residues. The V segment lost 4 bases and the J segment 9 bases; nucleotides outside the gene matches: 15.

In the case of this clonotype: The junction differs from germline at one of its ends, possibly a read error. V is TRBV10-3 and J is TRBJ2-6; 10 nucleotides agree with TRBD1. Per the germline V gene, CDR1 is ENHRY and CDR2 is SYGVKD. The CDR3 is made up of 18 amino acids. The CDR3 region has the DNA TGTGCCATCAGTGATTGGACAGGGGGTGGAACTGGGGCCAACGCCCTGACTTTC. It encodes CAISDWTGGGTGANALTF.

This clonotype has at least ten counts. The rearrangement uses TRBV12-3 or TRBV12-4 and TRBJ2-3; TRBD2 is a possible D gene (7 bases). Trimming left V 2 bases short and J 5 bases short, with 14 bases between. The CDR3 runs to 15 residues. The CDR3, as DNA: TGTGCCAGCAGTTTAATGGCGGGGGCGGTAGATACGCAGTATTTT. Residues: CASSLMAGAVDTQYF.